A single sample gave rise to the 26 T cell receptor beta chains below, sequenced in a study of T cell responses to AZD1222 COVID-19 vaccine. Libraries were prepared by immunoSEQ multiplex PCR; TCRdb keeps only in-frame clonotypes and omits some of them. The top ten clones hold about a sixth of a sample with approximately 120,000 clones, around nine tenths of them seen once. The sequencing used peripheral blood, collected on day 0 of AZD1222 vaccination. The origin of the receptors is an adult in good health.

The CDR3 nucleotides read TGTGCCAGCAGTTTAAACAGGGAGAGCTCTGGAAACACCATATATTTT. Translation gives CASSLNRESSGNTIYF. The chain couples TRBV6-5 to TRBJ1-3; maybe TRBD1 (6 bases). Germline CDR1 is MNHEY and CDR2 is SVGAGI. This CDR3 is 16 amino acids long. Trimming took 4 bases from V and 0 from J, leaving 13 bases between them.

This chain links TRBV30 with TRBJ1-4; D unresolved. Trimming took off 0 bases at V and 8 bases at J, with 22 bases between the two ends. CDR1 is GTSNPN, CDR2 SVGIG, per germline (reference sequence). There are 17 residues in the CDR3. The CDR3 reads CAWSVPRIAASTEKLFF. The CDR3 region has the DNA TGTGCCTGGAGTGTACCCCGTATTGCCGCCAGCACGGAAAAACTGTTTTTT. The whole variable domain, filled in from reference TRBV30 and TRBJ1-4, reads SQTIHQWPATLVQPVGSPLSLECTVEGTSNPNLYWYRQAAGRGLQLLFYSVGIGQISSEVPQNLSASRPQDRQFILSSKKLLLSDSGFYLCAWSVPRIAASTEKLFFGSGTQLSVL.

This clone has just one count. V gene TRBV5-8 combines with J gene TRBJ1-5, with D perhaps matching TRBD1 (5 bases). Trimming took off 4 bases at V and 2 bases at J, with 13 bases between the two ends. CDR1 is SGHTS, CDR2 YDEGEE, per germline. This CDR3 is built from 15 residues. The CDR3 sequence: CASSLGGPGNQPQHF. The CDR3 DNA follows: TGTGCCAGCAGCCTCGGGGGACCCGGCAATCAGCCCCAGCATTTT.

This chain uses TRBV6-2 or TRBV6-3 with TRBJ1-2; a weak D match, TRBD1 (6 bases). V was pared by 6 bases and J by 4 bases, with 12 bases between. The CDR3 has 13 residues. In germline, CDR1 is MNHEY, CDR2 SVGEGT. The DNA of the CDR3 is TGTGCCAGCAGCCTGGACAGCTTCTATGGCTACACCTTC. Amino acid sequence: CASSLDSFYGYTF.

This chain links TRBV19 with TRBJ2-2; 8 positions agree with TRBD2. Unmatched junction bases numbered 8, after V lost 10 bases and J lost 4 bases. This CDR3 region has 14 residues. CDR1 LNHDA and CDR2 SQIVND come from the germline V gene (reference sequence). The DNA for the CDR3 is TGTGCCACGAGCGGGAGCCTCCGCACCGGGGAGCTGTTTTTT. The encoded protein is CATSGSLRTGELFF.

The CDR3 loop reads CASTLTGNYGYTF. Here the CDR3 DNA reads TGTGCCAGCACCCTGACAGGGAACTATGGCTACACCTTC. V and J are TRBV12-3 or TRBV12-4 and TRBJ1-2; 7 nucleotides agree with TRBD1. The ends lost 7 bases at V and 2 bases at J; junction bases unmatched: 4. The CDR3 totals 13 residues.

This clone was counted a single time. The CDR3 protein is CASSQGTDSGRAKNIQYF. In DNA form, the CDR3 reads TGTGCCAGCAGCCAAGGGACCGATAGCGGGAGGGCCAAAAACATTCAGTACTTC. J is TRBJ2-4 and V is TRBV3-1 (or the pseudogene TRBV3-2); TRBD2 matches 10 bases. Trimming at V came to 1 base and at J to 1 base, leaving 7 bases not matched to a gene. Germline V CDR1 and CDR2: LGHDT, YNNKEL (reference sequence). This CDR3 contains 18 residues.

In DNA, the CDR3 is TGTGCCTGGAGTCAGCCGAGCACAGATACGCAGTATTTT. Protein: CAWSQPSTDTQYF. The V call is TRBV30, the J call TRBJ2-3; D is uncertain. Trimming took 2 bases from V and 0 from J, leaving 6 bases between them. Germline V lookup: CDR1 GTSNPN, CDR2 SVGIG (reference sequence). The CDR3 loop spans 13 amino acids.

This rearrangement joins TRBV6-1 to TRBJ1-1; 11 nucleotides line up with TRBD1. CDR1 and CDR2 from the germline V gene are MNHNS and SASEGT. The V and J ends lost 6 bases and 2 bases, in that order; junction bases with no gene match: 2. This CDR3 region has 14 residues. CDR3 sequence: CASRDRGLNTEAFF. The DNA of the CDR3 is TGTGCCAGCAGGGACAGGGGGCTAAACACTGAAGCTTTCTTT.

The rearrangement joins TRBV18 to TRBJ1-1; the D is unclear. The germline V gene encodes CDR1 KGHSH and CDR2 LQKENI. Trimming pared 5 bases from V and 1 base from J, leaving 11 bases between. CDR3 length equals 14 residues. The CDR3 loop is CASSAKAQNTEAFF. The CDR3 nucleotides read TGTGCCAGCTCAGCCAAGGCCCAGAACACTGAAGCTTTCTTT.

The genes are TRBV11-2 and TRBJ2-7; 8 positions agree with TRBD1. The CDR3 is 15 amino acids. Per germline, CDR1 SGHAT and CDR2 FQNNGV. Trimming removed 3 bases from V and 4 bases from J; junction bases left unmatched: 8. CDR3 loop: CASSFGQGITYEQYF. The CDR3 nucleotides read TGTGCCAGCAGCTTCGGACAGGGTATAACTTACGAGCAGTACTTC.

The chain combines TRBV11-2 with TRBJ2-7; D is unresolved. Trimming took off 0 bases at V and 2 bases at J, with 11 bases between the two ends. The CDR3 is 15 amino acids. Per the germline V gene, CDR1 is SGHAT and CDR2 is FQNNGV. CDR3 sequence: CASSLELVGAYEQYF. The DNA of the CDR3 is TGTGCCAGCAGCTTAGAGCTAGTCGGCGCCTACGAGCAGTACTTC.

The count of this clone is one. The chain recombines TRBV20-1 with TRBJ1-1; D gene unclear. The germline gives CDR1 DFQATT, CDR2 SNEGSKA (reference sequence). With 3 bases removed from V and 11 bases from J, the gap between germline ends came to 13 bases. The CDR3 totals 11 residues. The DNA of the CDR3 is TGCAGTGCTAGCGATAGCGACGAGGCTTTCTTT. Amino acid sequence: CSASDSDEAFF.

CDR3 sequence: CASSPSSGQSIDYGYTF. The CDR3 nucleotides are TGTGCCAGCAGCCCATCTTCGGGACAGTCAATAGACTATGGCTACACCTTC. The chain combines TRBV3-1 (or the pseudogene TRBV3-2) with TRBJ1-2; 7 bases map to TRBD1. Germline V lookup: CDR1 LGHDT, CDR2 YNNKEL (reference sequence). Trimming cost V 4 bases and J 3 bases; bases outside gene matches: 14. The CDR3 sequence is 17 residues long.

This clone was counted only a few times. This chain joins TRBV13 and TRBJ1-2; 8 bases line up with TRBD1. V dropped 2 bases and J dropped 5; count of bases not matched to a gene: 10. The CDR3 is 16 residues long. CDR1 is PRHDT, CDR2 FYEKMQ, per germline (reference sequence). This CDR3 is CASSLQGAEWVYGYTF. The DNA for the CDR3 is TGTGCCAGCAGCTTACAGGGGGCAGAGTGGGTTTATGGCTACACCTTC.

The rearrangement uses TRBV27 and TRBJ1-2; maybe TRBD1 (6 bases). The germline V and J ends were trimmed by 2 bases and 5 bases, with 9 bases remaining between them. Germline CDR1 and CDR2: MNHEY and SMNVEV (reference sequence). The CDR3 covers 13 residues. The CDR3 bases are TGTGCCAGCAGTTTACAAGGGACATATGGCTACACCTTC. Its translation: CASSLQGTYGYTF.

The chain has TRBV5-1 and TRBJ1-3; D is ambiguous. This CDR3 region has 18 residues. V shed 0 bases and J shed 0 bases, with 16 bases lying between them. From germline, CDR1 is SGHRS and CDR2 YFSETQ. The CDR3 is CASSLGGVWPSSGNTIYF. The CDR3, as DNA: TGCGCCAGCAGCTTGGGCGGTGTATGGCCGAGCTCTGGAAACACCATATATTTT.

The chain is built from TRBV7-6 and TRBJ2-3; TRBD2 matches at 16 bases. The CDR3 totals 17 residues. Germline V gene data show CDR1 as SGHVS and CDR2 as FNYEAQ. Germline trimming cut 5 bases from V and 4 bases from J; bases unmatched to any gene: 6. The CDR3 DNA sequence: TGTGCCAGCAGCCCCGGGACTAGCGGGAGGGCGGCAGATACGCAGTATTTT. This gives the protein CASSPGTSGRAADTQYF.

The chain has TRBV6-5 and TRBJ2-3; 8 bases fit TRBD1. Germline CDR1 MNHEY, CDR2 SVGAGI. CDR3 length: 16 residues. V lost 4 bases and J lost 7; bases outside the gene matches: 13. The CDR3 coding sequence is TGTGCCAGCAGTTCTCCTATCAGAAACAGGGGGAATACGCAGTATTTT. This codes for CASSSPIRNRGNTQYF.

The V call is TRBV7-2, the J call TRBJ2-7; no firm D call. V gave up 5 bases and J gave up 0 bases, with 5 bases separating them. The CDR3 is made up of 12 amino acids. From germline, CDR1 is SGHTA and CDR2 FQGNSA. The CDR3 sequence is CASSPSSYEQYF. The DNA for the CDR3 is TGTGCCAGCAGCCCGAGCTCCTACGAGCAGTACTTC.

The rearrangement joins TRBV19 to TRBJ2-1; 13 nucleotides line up with TRBD2. After removal of 4 bases from V and 4 bases from J, the junction contained 4 bases not matched to a gene. CDR3 length: 16 residues. Germline CDR1 and CDR2: LNHDA and SQIVND (reference sequence). CDR3 protein: CASSTRTSGGYNEQFF. CDR3 DNA sequence: TGTGCCAGTAGTACCCGGACTAGCGGGGGATACAATGAGCAGTTCTTC.

The CDR3 coding sequence is TGTGCCATAGCCGGGACATCCTACAATGAGCAGTTCTTC. This sequence encodes CAIAGTSYNEQFF. The rearrangement joins TRBV10-3 to TRBJ2-1, with a possible D match to TRBD1 (6 bases). Germline assignment: CDR1 ENHRY and CDR2 SYGVKD. This CDR3 is 13 amino acids long. Trimming removed 9 bases at V and 1 base at J, with 10 bases between.

The J gene is TRBJ2-2, the V gene TRBV6-2 or TRBV6-3, with D tentatively TRBD2 (5 bases). There are 19 residues in the CDR3. The V gene lost 3 bases and the J gene lost 0 bases, with 20 bases spanning the gap. The germline V gene encodes CDR1 MNHEY and CDR2 SVGEGT. CDR3 sequence reads: CASSYLITQDFPNTGELFF. The CDR3 region has the DNA TGTGCCAGCAGTTATTTGATCACTCAGGACTTCCCGAACACCGGGGAGCTGTTTTTT.

V is TRBV3-1 (or the pseudogene TRBV3-2) and J is TRBJ2-7, with D possibly matching TRBD1 (6 bases). Germline lookup yields CDR1 LGHDT and CDR2 YNNKEL (reference sequence). The V and J ends lost 1 base and 7 bases respectively, with 14 bases between them. The CDR3 is 14 residues long. This CDR3 is CASSQGFGTWEQYF. DNA of the CDR3: TGTGCCAGCAGCCAAGGGTTCGGGACATGGGAGCAGTACTTC.

V gene TRBV28 combines with J gene TRBJ2-7; a possible D gene is TRBD2 (7 bases). CDR1 is MDHEN and CDR2 is SYDVKM in the germline V gene. The ends were cut back, 5 bases at V and 2 bases at J, with 13 bases in the middle. The CDR3 sequence is 14 residues long. In nucleotides, the CDR3 is TGTGCCAGCAGTGAGAGGGGGGGGACCTACGAGCAGTACTTC. It translates to CASSERGGTYEQYF. The full variable domain, completed using reference TRBV28 and TRBJ2-7, is DVKVTQSSRYLVKRTGEKVFLECVQDMDHENMFWYRQDPGLGLRLIYFSYDVKMKEKGDIPEGYSVSREKKERFSLILESASTNQTSMYLCASSERGGTYEQYFGPGTRLTVT.

There are a few counts of this clone. V usage is TRBV21-1 and J usage is TRBJ2-2. TRBV21-1 is classified as a pseudogene. CDR3 length: 14 amino acids. CDR3 loop: CASPRGGNTGELFF. The CDR3 DNA follows: TGTGCCAGCCCCAGGGGGGGGAACACCGGGGAGCTGTTTTTT.